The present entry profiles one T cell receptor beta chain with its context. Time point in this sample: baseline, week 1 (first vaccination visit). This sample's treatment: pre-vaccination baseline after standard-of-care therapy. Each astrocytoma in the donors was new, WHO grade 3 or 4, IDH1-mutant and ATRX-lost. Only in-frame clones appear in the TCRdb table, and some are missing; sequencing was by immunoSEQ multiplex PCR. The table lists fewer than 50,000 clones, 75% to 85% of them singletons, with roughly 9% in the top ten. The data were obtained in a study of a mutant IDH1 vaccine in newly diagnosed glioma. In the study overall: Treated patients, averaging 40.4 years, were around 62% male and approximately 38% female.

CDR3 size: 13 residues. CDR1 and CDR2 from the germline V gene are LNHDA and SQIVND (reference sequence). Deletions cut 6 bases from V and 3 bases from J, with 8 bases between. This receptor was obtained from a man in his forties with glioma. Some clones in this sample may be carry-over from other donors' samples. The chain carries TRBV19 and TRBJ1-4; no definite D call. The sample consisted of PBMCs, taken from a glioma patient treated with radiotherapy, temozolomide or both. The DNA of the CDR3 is TGTGCCAGTAGCCCAGAACCTAATGAAAAACTGTTTTTT. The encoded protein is CASSPEPNEKLFF.